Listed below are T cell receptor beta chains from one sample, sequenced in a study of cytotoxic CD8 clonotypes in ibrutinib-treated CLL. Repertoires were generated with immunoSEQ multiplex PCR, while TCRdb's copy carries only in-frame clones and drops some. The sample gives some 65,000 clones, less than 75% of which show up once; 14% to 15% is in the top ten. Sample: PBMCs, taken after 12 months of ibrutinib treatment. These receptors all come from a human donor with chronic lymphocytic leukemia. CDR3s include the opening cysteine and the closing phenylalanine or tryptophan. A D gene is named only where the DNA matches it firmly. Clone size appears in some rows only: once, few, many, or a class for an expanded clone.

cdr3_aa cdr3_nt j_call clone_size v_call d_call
CASSVDPLAGLTDTQYF TGTGCCAGCAGCGTAGACCCCCTAGCGGGCTTAACAGATACGCAGTATTTT TRBJ2-3 - TRBV9 TRBD2
CASSGVGGRALGYTF TGTGCCAGCAGTGGAGTGGGGGGACGGGCCCTAGGCTACACCTTC TRBJ1-2 - TRBV25-1 -
CSGGTPFEQFF TGCAGCGGAGGTACACCCTTCGAGCAGTTCTTC TRBJ2-1 - TRBV29-1 -
CASSLPGTEGANYGYTF TGTGCCAGCAGCTTGCCTGGGACGGAAGGAGCTAACTATGGCTACACCTTC TRBJ1-2 - TRBV13 -
CASSPPGAYNEQFF TGTGCCAGCAGCCCCCCCGGGGCCTACAATGAGCAGTTCTTC TRBJ2-1 - TRBV7-9 -
CASRGSVSGTGELFF TGCGCCAGCAGGGGCTCAGTCTCGGGGACCGGGGAGCTGTTTTTT TRBJ2-2 few TRBV5-1 -
CASSFGTGSYNEQFF TGTGCCAGCAGTTTCGGGACAGGGAGCTACAATGAGCAGTTCTTC TRBJ2-1 - TRBV28 TRBD1
CASSSESSYEQYF TGTGCCAGCAGCTCTGAGAGCTCCTACGAGCAGTACTTC TRBJ2-7 - TRBV5-4 -
CGSSGGSNTGELFF TGTGGGAGTTCGGGGGGTTCGAACACCGGGGAGCTGTTTTTT TRBJ2-2 - TRBV10-3 TRBD2
CASRLTKTAPGNQPQHF TGTGCCAGCAGACTTACTAAGACCGCCCCAGGCAATCAGCCCCAGCATTTT TRBJ1-5 - TRBV28 -
CASSYDRGSYYEQYF TGTGCCAGCAGCTATGACAGGGGATCCTACTACGAGCAGTACTTC TRBJ2-7 - TRBV2 TRBD1
CSVEDPFSQGKTGELFF TGCAGCGTTGAAGATCCTTTCTCACAGGGTAAAACCGGGGAGCTGTTTTTT TRBJ2-2 - TRBV29-1 -
CASSNFEEDETQYF TGTGCCAGCTCGAACTTCGAGGAGGACGAGACCCAGTACTTC TRBJ2-5 - TRBV18 -
CASSVAPGTGFRGSGNTIYF TGTGCCAGCAGCGTAGCTCCCGGGACAGGGTTTCGTGGCTCTGGAAACACCATATATTTT TRBJ1-3 - TRBV9 TRBD1
CASSSVSGAYNEQFF TGCGCCAGCAGCTCCGTCAGCGGGGCCTACAATGAGCAGTTCTTC TRBJ2-1 - TRBV5-1 TRBD2
CASSPTSRQETQYF TGTGCCAGCAGTCCCACGAGTAGGCAAGAGACCCAGTACTTC TRBJ2-5 - TRBV27 -
CASSSSGASSYGYTF TGTGCCAGCAGTTCCTCAGGGGCCTCGAGCTATGGCTACACCTTC TRBJ1-2 once TRBV27 -
CASSLPSSGGSTDTQYF TGTGCCAGCAGCTTGCCCTCCAGCGGGGGGAGCACAGATACGCAGTATTTT TRBJ2-3 few TRBV7-9 TRBD2
CAGHSGLEETQYF TGTGCCGGACACTCGGGACTAGAAGAGACCCAGTACTTC TRBJ2-5 - TRBV5-8 TRBD2
CASSLGRGYTF TGTGCCAGCAGTTTAGGACGGGGCTACACCTTC TRBJ1-2 - TRBV6-5 -
CASSPGPNTEAFF TGTGCCAGCAGCCCGGGGCCGAACACTGAAGCTTTCTTT TRBJ1-1 - TRBV9 -
CASRLRDRNTEAFF TGTGCCAGCAGATTACGGGACAGGAACACTGAAGCTTTCTTT TRBJ1-1 - TRBV10-3 TRBD1
CASSLAGGNLQETQYF TGTGCCAGCAGCTTAGCTGGGGGGAACCTACAAGAGACCCAGTACTTC TRBJ2-5 - TRBV7-8 -
CASSYTGRLNTEAFF TGTGCCAGCAGTTACACCGGACGGCTGAACACTGAAGCTTTCTTT TRBJ1-1 - TRBV6-5 -
CASSQNRGYGANVLTF TGTGCCAGCAGCCAAAACAGGGGGTATGGGGCCAACGTCCTGACTTTC TRBJ2-6 - TRBV4-2 TRBD1
CASGGLGGDTQYF TGCGCCAGCGGGGGACTAGGAGGAGATACGCAGTATTTT TRBJ2-3 - TRBV5-1 TRBD2
CASSLAGGQSYYEQYF TGCGCCAGCAGCTTGGCGGGTGGGCAGTCCTATTACGAGCAGTACTTC TRBJ2-7 - TRBV5-1 -
CASSLRLSNEQFF TGCGCCAGCAGCTTGAGACTAAGCAATGAGCAGTTCTTC TRBJ2-1 few TRBV5-1 -
CASRRGAAYEQYF TGTGCCAGCAGGAGGGGGGCAGCCTACGAGCAGTACTTC TRBJ2-7 - TRBV6-5 -
CSVEFGTQETQYF TGCAGCGTTGAATTTGGAACCCAAGAGACCCAGTACTTC TRBJ2-5 - TRBV29-1 -
CASGPGLAVNEQYF TGTGCCAGCGGACCGGGACTAGCAGTCAACGAGCAGTACTTC TRBJ2-7 - TRBV27 TRBD2
CASSPDRGAFF TGTGCCAGCAGCCCCGACAGGGGGGCTTTCTTT TRBJ1-1 - TRBV2 TRBD1
CATSSGSARITDTQYF TGTGCCACCAGCAGCGGATCTGCGAGAATCACAGATACGCAGTATTTT TRBJ2-3 - TRBV15 -
CASSRGYTGELFF TGTGCCAGCAGTCGAGGATACACCGGGGAGCTGTTTTTT TRBJ2-2 - TRBV27 -
CATSKTRGNQPQHF TGTGCCACCAGCAAGACGCGGGGAAATCAGCCCCAGCATTTT TRBJ1-5 - TRBV15 -
CASSRAHLNTEAFF TGTGCCAGCAGCCGAGCCCACCTGAACACTGAAGCTTTCTTT TRBJ1-1 few TRBV6-5 -
CASSSDPGQGNKEQFF TGCGCCAGCAGCTCCGATCCGGGACAGGGTAATAAGGAGCAGTTCTTC TRBJ2-1 - TRBV4-1 TRBD1
CASSADPSKAFF TGTGCCAGCAGCGCGGACCCAAGCAAAGCTTTCTTT TRBJ1-1 medium-sized TRBV5-6 -
CASSSGLAGLAGELFF TGTGCCAGCAGCTCCGGACTAGCGGGGTTGGCCGGGGAGCTGTTTTTT TRBJ2-2 - TRBV5-4 TRBD2
CASSQVAAETQYF TGTGCCAGCAGCCAAGTAGCGGCAGAGACCCAGTACTTC TRBJ2-5 once TRBV4-2 -
CASSLVGRVETQYF TGTGCCAGCAGCTTAGTCGGTAGGGTGGAGACCCAGTACTTC TRBJ2-5 - TRBV7-2 -
CASSPASSGNTIYF TGCGCCAGCAGCCCAGCCTCCTCTGGAAACACCATATATTTT TRBJ1-3 - TRBV5-1 -
CASRAGIQPQHF TGTGCCAGCAGAGCAGGGATTCAGCCCCAGCATTTT TRBJ1-5 - TRBV28 -
CASSDLAGGFREQFF TGTGCCAGCAGTGACCTAGCGGGGGGATTCAGGGAGCAGTTCTTC TRBJ2-1 few TRBV6-1 TRBD2
CASSQEGSYGYTF TGTGCCAGCAGCCAGGAAGGCAGCTATGGCTACACCTTC TRBJ1-2 few TRBV11-2 -
CASSSRVGQPEAFF TGTGCCAGCAGCAGCCGAGTGGGGCAGCCTGAAGCTTTCTTT TRBJ1-1 few TRBV7-9 -
CASSLEIRGQREAFF TGTGCCAGCAGCTTGGAGATCAGGGGACAGCGTGAAGCTTTCTTT TRBJ1-1 - TRBV5-6 TRBD1
CASSLGRQGYTDTQYF TGTGCCAGCAGCTTGGGCCGCCAGGGCTACACAGATACGCAGTATTTT TRBJ2-3 few TRBV5-4 -
CASHPSHNSPLHF TGTGCCAGCCACCCGTCTCATAATTCACCCCTCCACTTT TRBJ1-6 - TRBV5-5 -
CASRPGQVTDTQYF TGTGCCAGCAGACCGGGGCAGGTAACAGATACGCAGTATTTT TRBJ2-3 - TRBV5-4 -
CASSDVGLGQNEQFF TGTGCCAGCAGTGATGTGGGGCTAGGACAGAATGAGCAGTTCTTC TRBJ2-1 - TRBV25-1 -
CASRGSRFEAFF TGTGCCAGCAGAGGTAGTAGGTTTGAAGCTTTCTTT TRBJ1-1 - TRBV27 -